The present T cell receptor (beta chain) was sequenced within a study of blood T cell repertoires in COVID-19 (dated by TCRdb to 2018 to 2021). Some background on the complete study: Samples covering the acute and convalescent phases of COVID-19 were provided by collaborators in the United States, Italy and Spain. The prospective study material was composed of cDNA or gDNA derived from T cells, B-cell-depleted T cells, or PBMCs. The dataset comprised deeply sampled blood TCRbeta repertoires from subjects exposed to, actively infected with, or recovered from COVID-19. A freely available public database, intended as a resource for researchers studying the immune response to SARS-CoV-2, is where the repertoires were released. Samples were obtained from the ongoing ImmuneRACE study (first 160 participants) and from about 1,300 subjects provided by 6 global collaborators. Sample metadata almost always included a de-identified subject ID, COVID-19 status, age in years and sex. Where HLA class I and class II types were available, the types were taken from metadata supplied by the sample provider, not from assay-based typing. Results the study describes overall, beyond this receptor: Clinical and demographic metadata were provided uncurated, with the amount varying by source and participant.

Whole blood was collected in K2EDTA tubes by collaborating institutions according to the institutions' own protocols. Collaborator samples were shipped for TCRbeta analysis as frozen whole blood, isolated PBMCs, or DNA extracted from either sample type. TCRbeta CDR3 regions were amplified from genomic DNA by means of the immunoSEQ Assay, a bias-controlled multiplex PCR. Processing in the source paper ran as follows. Nucleated cell counts per sample were estimated from amplification of reference gene primers within the assay. To quantify the absolute abundance of each unique TCRbeta CDR3 rearrangement, sequence reads were collapsed and filtered. For each sample, productive Simpson clonality was calculated as the square root of Simpson's diversity index across productive rearrangements. TCRdb took this table from immuneACCESS and kept in-frame rearrangements with V and J called. Such tables lack part of the clones; where checked against another copy, unresolved V genes explain under half of the gap, and the rest is unexplained. V and J calls and clone size follow that table, whereas D and trimming were derived from the DNA. The table for this sample lists 130,000 to 150,000 clones; 85% of them were counted only once. Roughly 2.6% of the sample belongs to the ten largest clones.

CDR1 is given as SGHDT and CDR2 as YYEEEE, both from the germline V gene. Cut back by 0 bases and 3 bases, the V and J ends lie 9 bases apart. The CDR3 contains 14 residues, cysteine and phenylalanine counted. The read is trimmed to its CDR3 DNA, 42 bases read in frame from base 1. This clone appeared once. This clone's antigen is unknown. The record has no base qualities; no much larger clone is one base away. The receptor comes from a human donor with acute or convalescent COVID-19. The donor label of this sample is uncertain. The material sequenced was peripheral blood. This chain joins TRBV5-6 to TRBJ1-2; TRBD1 is a weak D gene call, 5 bases matching. The nucleotide sequence reads TGTGCCAGCAGCTTGGCGGACAATGACTATGGCTACACCTTC. Protein translation: CASSLADNDYGYTF. With all but the CDR3 taken from the reference TRBV5-6 and TRBJ1-2 genes, the full variable domain is: DAGVTQSPTHLIKTRGQQVTLRCSPKSGHDTVSWYQQALGQGPQFIFQYYEEEERQRGNFPDRFSGHQFPNYSSELNVNALLLGDSALYLCASSLADNDYGYTFGSGTRLTVV.